This is a list of T cell receptor beta chains from one sample in a study of T cell repertoires in cytomegalovirus infection. TCRdb fed the reads into MiXCR, producing one record per CDR3 protein. The table lists 480,000 or so distinct CDR3 sequences, around 11% of them singletons. Sequences were obtained from PBMCs. These receptors all come from a human donor in good health (CMV status not recorded). Some clones in this sample may be carry-over from other donors' samples. Each CDR3 is given with its conserved first and last residue. Fields, in order: J gene, D gene, clone size, V gene, CDR3 DNA, CDR3 protein. D genes are given only for firm matches. Size values are once, few and many counts, or a class for expanded clones, and some rows have none.

TRBJ2-7,NA,many,TRBV12-3/TRBV12-4,TGTGCCAGCAGCCCCTCCAGGACAACCCGCTACGAGCAGTACTTC,CASSPSRTTRYEQYF
TRBJ2-1,NA,many,TRBV4-1,TGCGCCAGCAGCCAAGCGTCTTACAATGAGCAGTTCTTC,CASSQASYNEQFF
TRBJ2-1,TRBD2,NA,TRBV4-1,TGCGCCAGCAGCCAACCTTATAGCGGGAGGGCCTCCAATGAGCAGTTCTTC,CASSQPYSGRASNEQFF
TRBJ1-1,NA,NA,TRBV7-9,TGTGCCAGCAGCTTCACGGGGTCAAGCACTGAAGCTTTCTTT,CASSFTGSSTEAFF
TRBJ1-1,NA,once,TRBV7-9,TGTGCCAGCAGCTTAGTCGCGGGGGTGAACACTGAAGCTTTCTTT,CASSLVAGVNTEAFF
TRBJ2-3,NA,many,TRBV3-1,TGTGCCAGCAGCCACAAGGGCGGCGGACTGTTGGTAAGCACAGATACGCAGTATTTT,CASSHKGGGLLVSTDTQYF
TRBJ1-6,NA,NA,TRBV15,TGTGCCACCAGCAGAGATCTGTATTCACCCCTCCACTTT,CATSRDLYSPLHF
TRBJ2-1,NA,NA,TRBV7-9,TGTGCCAGTGAGGGGCGAACAGTGAATCAGTTCTTC,CASEGRTVNQFF
TRBJ2-1,NA,many,TRBV7-2,TGTGCCAGCAGTAGAGGGGTTGAGCAGTTCTTC,CASSRGVEQFF
TRBJ1-1,NA,NA,TRBV29-1,TGCAGCGCCAGTCGGCTGGGGGTCGGAACTGAAGCTTTCTTT,CSASRLGVGTEAFF
TRBJ2-3,NA,NA,TRBV6-4,TGTGCCAGCAGTGACTCGGACAGAAGCACAGATACGCAGTATTTT,CASSDSDRSTDTQYF
TRBJ1-1,TRBD1,NA,TRBV29-1,TGCAGCGCCAGGACAGGGAGGTACACTGAAGCTTTCTTT,CSARTGRYTEAFF
TRBJ1-2,TRBD1,NA,TRBV28,TGTGCCCGCAGTTCCGGACAGGGGAGCTATGGCTACACCTTC,CARSSGQGSYGYTF
TRBJ1-6,NA,many,TRBV7-8,TGTGCCAGCAGCTTCAGTCAGAGGAATTCACCCCTCCACTTT,CASSFSQRNSPLHF
TRBJ2-1,NA,many,TRBV10-3,TGTGCCATCAGTTTGGGGGCTAGTGAGCAGTTCTTC,CAISLGASEQFF
TRBJ1-2,NA,many,TRBV28,TGTGCCAGCAGACAGGGCAATGGCTACACCTTC,CASRQGNGYTF
TRBJ1-1,TRBD1,NA,TRBV11-2,TGTGCCAGCAGTTCTCCAGGGGGGATGAACACTGAAGCTTTCTTT,CASSSPGGMNTEAFF
TRBJ2-3,NA,many,TRBV19,TGTGCCAGTAGTCCCGCGGCCCCCCCAGATACGCAGTATTTT,CASSPAAPPDTQYF
TRBJ2-5,TRBD2,NA,TRBV5-1,TGCGCCAGCAGCGACATAGCGGGAGAAGAGACCCAGTACTTC,CASSDIAGEETQYF
TRBJ2-7,NA,many,TRBV7-2,TGTGCCAGCAGCGCCTACTCGGCCGAGCAGTACTTC,CASSAYSAEQYF
TRBJ2-1,TRBD1,NA,TRBV28,TGTGCCAGCAGCCCCGGGACAGGGGCTTCCCTACTCGGGGGGTTCTTC,CASSPGTGASLLGGFF
TRBJ1-2,TRBD1,many,TRBV6-5,TGTGCCAGCAGTCGACAGGGCCAAGGCTACACCTTC,CASSRQGQGYTF
TRBJ2-1,TRBD2,NA,TRBV28,TGTGCCAGCAGTCCAGGACTAGCGGCCCACAATGAGCAGTTCTTC,CASSPGLAAHNEQFF
TRBJ2-7,NA,few,TRBV14,TGTGCCAGCAGCGGGACGGACCCCAACGAGCAGTACTTC,CASSGTDPNEQYF
TRBJ1-4,NA,many,TRBV19,TGTGCCAGTAGTACTCTACAGAAAATTGAAAAACTGTTTTTT,CASSTLQKIEKLFF
TRBJ2-1,TRBD2,many,TRBV7-8,TGTGCCAGCAGCTTAGGGCAGTCTAGCGGGGCATACAATGAGCAGTTCTTC,CASSLGQSSGAYNEQFF
TRBJ2-7,NA,many,TRBV28,TGTGCCAGCAGTTTATCCTGGGGTTGGGTCGAGTGGCGAGAACCATACACATACGAGCAGTACTTC,CASSLSWGWVEWREPYTYEQYF
TRBJ2-7,NA,many,TRBV11-2,TGTGCCAGCAGCTTAGGGTTTCAGGCAGGGGCCTACTTC,CASSLGFQAGAYF
TRBJ2-3,NA,once,TRBV30,TGTGCCTGGAGTGTAGGGGGGAGGGCCGGAGATACGCAGTATTTT,CAWSVGGRAGDTQYF
TRBJ1-5,NA,NA,TRBV9,TGTGCCAGCAGCGGCAGCGGTGGCTCCAATCAGCCCCAGCATTTT,CASSGSGGSNQPQHF
TRBJ2-7,TRBD1,few,TRBV5-1,TGCGCCAGCAGCCCGACAGGGATTCACTCTCTGATACCTCCCTACGAGCAGTACTTC,CASSPTGIHSLIPPYEQYF
TRBJ2-2,NA,many,TRBV7-9,TGTGCCAGCAGCTTAAGCGGCAGGGGCACCGGGGAGCTGTTTTTT,CASSLSGRGTGELFF
TRBJ2-1,NA,NA,TRBV20-1,TGCAGTGCTAGAGGGGGAGGGGGATCTGTGTATGAGCAGTTCTTC,CSARGGGGSVYEQFF
TRBJ2-1,NA,many,TRBV14,TGTGCCAGCAGCCACGTTGGGTACAATGAGCAGTTCTTC,CASSHVGYNEQFF
TRBJ2-2,NA,many,TRBV7-9,TGTGCCAGCAGCTTAGCTATAGAAACCGGGGAGCTGTTTTTT,CASSLAIETGELFF
TRBJ2-4,TRBD2,many,TRBV7-6,TGTGCCAGCAGCTTAACTAGCGGGAACGACAAAAACATTCAGTACTTC,CASSLTSGNDKNIQYF
TRBJ2-2,TRBD1,NA,TRBV14,TGTGCCAGCAGCGACCGGGACAGGACCCTCGGGGAGCTGTTTTTT,CASSDRDRTLGELFF
TRBJ2-1,NA,NA,TRBV29-1,TGCAGCGTTGAATCCGGGTTCAATGAGCAGTTCTTC,CSVESGFNEQFF
TRBJ1-5,NA,many,TRBV19,TGTGCCGCGGGGCTTGGTCAGCCCCAGCATTTT,CAAGLGQPQHF
TRBJ2-7,NA,many,TRBV27,TGTGCCAGCAGAGCAGGAGAGTACGAGCAGTACTTC,CASRAGEYEQYF
TRBJ1-3,NA,many,TRBV28,TGTGCCAGCAGTTTATCAGACAGGGGAAACACCATATATTTT,CASSLSDRGNTIYF
TRBJ2-1,NA,many,TRBV20-1,TGCAGTGCTAGACATAGGTGGCGGGGCCGGGACGTATCCAATGAGCAGTTCTTC,CSARHRWRGRDVSNEQFF
TRBJ2-1,TRBD1,many,TRBV5-1,TGCGCCAGCAGCCAGGACAGGGCCTACTACAATGAGCAGTTCTTC,CASSQDRAYYNEQFF
TRBJ1-2,TRBD1,few,TRBV19,TGTGCCAGTAGTCCCGGGACAGGGGGCTTCGGCTACACCTTC,CASSPGTGGFGYTF
TRBJ2-7,NA,once,TRBV27,TGTGCCAGCAGTTTATACTCACGGGGGTCGATCTACGAGCAGTACTTC,CASSLYSRGSIYEQYF
TRBJ1-1,NA,few,TRBV5-1,TGCGCCAGCAGCTTGGAACAGAGGGGCACTGAAGCTTTCTTT,CASSLEQRGTEAFF
TRBJ1-5,NA,NA,TRBV23-1,TGCGCCAGCAGGCACGGGGCAGTCAATCAGCCCCAGCATTTT,CASRHGAVNQPQHF
TRBJ2-1,NA,many,TRBV5-4,TGTGCCAGCAGCTTGCAGGGGCGCACGGGGTTCAATGAGCAGTTCTTC,CASSLQGRTGFNEQFF
TRBJ1-1,NA,many,TRBV10-3,TGTGCCATCAGGAATAACAGGGAGGGGACTGAAGCTTTCTTT,CAIRNNREGTEAFF
TRBJ1-5,TRBD1,many,TRBV20-1,TGCAGTGCTAGTCCAGGGGGTAGCAATCAGCCCCAGCATTTT,CSASPGGSNQPQHF
TRBJ2-5,NA,many,TRBV7-9,TGTGCCAGCAGCGGCGGATCCAAAGAGACCCAGTACTTC,CASSGGSKETQYF
TRBJ1-4,NA,few,TRBV6-5,TGTGCCAGCAGTCCGGGGGGGGGAAAACTGTTTTTT,CASSPGGGKLFF
TRBJ2-3,TRBD1,few,TRBV18,TGTGCCAGCTCACCACAGGGGACAGACCTAACAGATACGCAGTATTTT,CASSPQGTDLTDTQYF
TRBJ2-7,NA,many,TRBV7-6,TGTGCCAGCAGCTTAGTGTCAGATAAACCCTACGAGCAGTACTTC,CASSLVSDKPYEQYF
TRBJ2-4,TRBD1,few,TRBV4-2,TGTGCCAGCAGCCAAGAAGGGTGGAGACAGGGCAAAAACATTCAGTACTTC,CASSQEGWRQGKNIQYF
TRBJ2-3,TRBD2,many,TRBV6-2/TRBV6-3,TGTGCCAGCAGTCAGACTAGCCCTGAGGGCACAGATACGCAGTATTTT,CASSQTSPEGTDTQYF
TRBJ2-1,TRBD1,many,TRBV19,TGTGCCAGCAGAAACAGGGGCCAGGAGCAGTTCTTC,CASRNRGQEQFF
TRBJ1-5,NA,few,TRBV20-1,TGCAGTGCGGGGATAGGAAATCAGCCCCAGCATTTT,CSAGIGNQPQHF
TRBJ2-7,NA,many,TRBV6-6,TGTGCCAGCAGTTACTCCGCGCGCGAGCAGTACTTC,CASSYSAREQYF